The 5 T cell receptor beta chains below all came from one sample that was sequenced in a study of PD-L1 blockade in urothelial cancer. Sequenced by immunoSEQ multiplex PCR; TCRdb stores in-frame clones only, minus some. Of some 97,000 clones listed, roughly nine tenths are singletons. Sample: PBMCs, taken around atezolizumab (anti-PD-L1) treatment. These receptors all come from a woman older than 75 with urothelial cancer.

The rearrangement joins TRBV5-1 to TRBJ2-2; a weak D match, TRBD2 (7 bases). V lost 0 bases to trimming and J lost 6 bases, with 18 bases between them. Germline-derived CDR1 and CDR2 are SGHRS and YFSETQ. CDR3 length equals 17 residues. CDR3 coding DNA: TGCGCCAGCAGCTTGGGCTGGGACTACAGGGAACCCGGGGAGCTGTTTTTT. Encoded protein: CASSLGWDYREPGELFF.

In this sample, this clone turned up once. The chain has TRBV29-1 and TRBJ1-5; 10 bases line up with TRBD1. Unmatched junction bases numbered 2, after V lost 6 bases and J lost 3 bases. Germline CDR1 is SQVTM and CDR2 is ANQGSEA. The CDR3 contains 13 residues. The CDR3 region is CSVGQGPNQPQHF. The CDR3 DNA follows: TGCAGCGTGGGACAGGGGCCCAATCAGCCCCAGCATTTT.

CDR3 sequence: CASSAVASPHEQYF. In DNA, the CDR3 is TGTGCCAGCAGCGCGGTGGCTAGCCCCCACGAGCAGTACTTC. The chain uses TRBV9 and TRBJ2-7; a weak D match, TRBD2 (5 bases). Looked up from germline, CDR1 is SGDLS and CDR2 is YYNGEE. The CDR3 is 14 residues long. Trimming removed 3 bases from V and 5 bases from J, with 15 bases in between.

This chain uses TRBV13 with TRBJ2-1; TRBD2 aligns across 11 bases. The CDR3 contains 15 residues. Unmatched junction bases numbered 2, after V lost 5 bases and J lost 2 bases. The germline CDR1 and CDR2 sequences are PRHDT and FYEKMQ (reference sequence). CDR3 bases: TGTGCCAGCAGCCCGGGACTAGCGGCCTACAATGAGCAGTTCTTC. Its translation is CASSPGLAAYNEQFF.

The rearrangement joins TRBV9 to TRBJ2-2; D gene ambiguous. The CDR3 loop spans 14 amino acids. Germline V gene lookup returns CDR1 SGDLS and CDR2 YYNGEE. V was shortened by 3 bases and J by 3 bases, with 9 bases between the two germline ends. The CDR3: CASSGGVDTGELFF. CDR3 DNA sequence: TGTGCCAGCAGCGGAGGAGTGGACACCGGGGAGCTGTTTTTT. Together with reference TRBV9 and TRBJ2-2, the CDR3 gives the full variable domain: DSGVTQTPKHLITATGQRVTLRCSPRSGDLSVYWYQQSLDQGLQFLIQYYNGEERAKGNILERFSAQQFPDLHSELNLSSLELGDSALYFCASSGGVDTGELFFGEGSRLTVL.